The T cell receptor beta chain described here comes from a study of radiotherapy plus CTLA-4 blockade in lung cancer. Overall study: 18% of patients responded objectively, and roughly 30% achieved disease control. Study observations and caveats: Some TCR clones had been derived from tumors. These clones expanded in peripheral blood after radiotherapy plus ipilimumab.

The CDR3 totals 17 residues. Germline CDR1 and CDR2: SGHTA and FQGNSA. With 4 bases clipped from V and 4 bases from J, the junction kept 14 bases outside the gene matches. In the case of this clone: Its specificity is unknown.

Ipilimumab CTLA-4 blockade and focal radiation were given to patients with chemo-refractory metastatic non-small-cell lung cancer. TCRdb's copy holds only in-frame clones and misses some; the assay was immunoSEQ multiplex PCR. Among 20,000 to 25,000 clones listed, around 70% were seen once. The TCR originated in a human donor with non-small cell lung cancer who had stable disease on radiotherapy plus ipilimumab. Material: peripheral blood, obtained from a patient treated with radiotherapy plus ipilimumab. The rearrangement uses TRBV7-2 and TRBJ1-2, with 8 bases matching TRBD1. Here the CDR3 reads CASSSRGQEGGPYGYTF. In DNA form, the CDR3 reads TGTGCCAGCAGCTCCCGGGGACAGGAGGGGGGCCCCTATGGCTACACCTTC. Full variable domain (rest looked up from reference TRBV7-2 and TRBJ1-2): GAGVSQSPSNKVTEKGKDVELRCDPISGHTALYWYRQSLGQGLEFLIYFQGNSAPDKSGLPSDRFSAERTGGSVSTLTIQRTQQEDSAVYLCASSSRGQEGGPYGYTFGSGTRLTVV.